These T cell receptor beta chains were read from a single sample in a study of cytomegalovirus exposure and HLA in healthy donors. Repertoires were generated with immunoSEQ multiplex PCR, while TCRdb's copy carries only in-frame clones and drops some. This table holds 110,000 to 150,000 clones, over 65% found once. The source material was PBMCs. These receptors were taken from a woman aged 25 to 45 in good health and CMV-seronegative. Each CDR3 is given with its conserved first and last residue. The order of the fields is CDR3 protein, CDR3 DNA, J gene, D gene, clone size, V gene. A D gene is named only where the DNA matches it firmly. The size of a clone is reported for some rows only, either as once, few or many, or as a class for expanded clones.

CDR3aa: CASSYGTYYGYTF
CDR3nt: TGTGCCAGCAGCTACGGGACTTATTATGGCTACACCTTC
j_gene: TRBJ1-2
d_gene: NA
abundance: NA
v_gene: TRBV7-2

CDR3aa: CAIRDRDSPSTDTQYF
CDR3nt: TGTGCCATCAGAGATAGGGACAGTCCAAGCACAGATACGCAGTATTTT
j_gene: TRBJ2-3
d_gene: TRBD1
abundance: once
v_gene: TRBV10-3

CDR3aa: CASSPGRGQGRTDTQYF
CDR3nt: TGTGCCAGCAGCCCCGGGCGGGGACAGGGACGCACAGATACGCAGTATTTT
j_gene: TRBJ2-3
d_gene: TRBD1
abundance: few
v_gene: TRBV9

CDR3aa: CASSQGQGTYEQYF
CDR3nt: TGCGCCAGCAGCCAAGGACAGGGGACCTACGAGCAGTACTTC
j_gene: TRBJ2-7
d_gene: TRBD1
abundance: few
v_gene: TRBV5-1

CDR3aa: CASSYSLGQGETQYF
CDR3nt: TGTGCCAGCAGTTACTCCCTAGGACAGGGCGAGACCCAGTACTTC
j_gene: TRBJ2-5
d_gene: TRBD1
abundance: NA
v_gene: TRBV6-5

CDR3aa: CASSPGQGNNQPQHF
CDR3nt: TGTGCCAGCAGCCCGGGACAGGGAAACAATCAGCCCCAGCATTTT
j_gene: TRBJ1-5
d_gene: TRBD1
abundance: once
v_gene: TRBV6-1

CDR3aa: CACHRDRGFQYF
CDR3nt: TGTGCCTGCCACCGGGACAGGGGATTCCAGTACTTC
j_gene: TRBJ2-5
d_gene: TRBD1
abundance: NA
v_gene: TRBV30

CDR3aa: CASFGGGAVYNSPLHF
CDR3nt: TGTGCCAGCTTCGGAGGAGGGGCAGTCTATAATTCACCCCTCCACTTT
j_gene: TRBJ1-6
d_gene: NA
abundance: NA
v_gene: TRBV28

CDR3aa: CSAGTPGGSSYEQYF
CDR3nt: TGCAGCGCTGGGACTCCCGGAGGGTCCTCCTACGAGCAGTACTTC
j_gene: TRBJ2-7
d_gene: NA
abundance: NA
v_gene: TRBV29-1

CDR3aa: CASSPSRDSGQETQYF
CDR3nt: TGTGCCAGCAGCCCGTCCCGGGACAGCGGCCAAGAGACCCAGTACTTC
j_gene: TRBJ2-5
d_gene: TRBD1
abundance: few
v_gene: TRBV7-3

CDR3aa: CASSLGEERGYTF
CDR3nt: TGCGCCAGCAGCCTCGGGGAAGAGCGTGGCTACACCTTC
j_gene: TRBJ1-2
d_gene: NA
abundance: NA
v_gene: TRBV4-1

CDR3aa: CSVEVNRQGNGYTF
CDR3nt: TGCAGCGTTGAAGTAAATAGACAGGGGAATGGCTACACCTTC
j_gene: TRBJ1-2
d_gene: TRBD1
abundance: NA
v_gene: TRBV29-1

CDR3aa: CASRGFGGLSNQPQHF
CDR3nt: TGTGCCAGTAGAGGTTTCGGCGGTTTGAGCAATCAGCCCCAGCATTTT
j_gene: TRBJ1-5
d_gene: NA
abundance: NA
v_gene: TRBV19